This T cell receptor beta chain was captured by sequencing in a study of glioma-infiltrating T cells. Amplification of TCR alpha and beta CDR3 regions from RNA used iRepertoire nested multiplex PCR. TCRdb re-derived calls from the multiplex PCR reads in MiXCR, one entry per CDR3 protein. The sample comprises more than 85,000 distinct CDR3 sequences, approximately 26% of which are singletons, and around 30% rests with the top ten. Regarding this clonotype: One base away lies a much larger clone, so this may be a sequencing read error.

The specimen sequenced was glioma tissue, nonneoplastic brain tissue, or PBMCs (not recorded which). The TCR was taken from a human donor with low-grade glioma or glioblastoma, undergoing nonglioma brain surgery, or in good health (not recorded which).

CDR3 nucleotides: TGTGCCAGCAGCCAGACAGGGTATCGCAATCAGCCCCAGCATTTT. Its protein product is CASSQTGYRNQPQHF. The chain has TRBV6-2 or TRBV6-3 and TRBJ1-5, with TRBD1 matching 7 bases. CDR1 and CDR2 from the germline V gene are MNHEY and SVGEGT. The CDR3 length is 15 residues. After removal of 6 bases from V and 2 bases from J, the junction contained 7 bases not matched to a gene.